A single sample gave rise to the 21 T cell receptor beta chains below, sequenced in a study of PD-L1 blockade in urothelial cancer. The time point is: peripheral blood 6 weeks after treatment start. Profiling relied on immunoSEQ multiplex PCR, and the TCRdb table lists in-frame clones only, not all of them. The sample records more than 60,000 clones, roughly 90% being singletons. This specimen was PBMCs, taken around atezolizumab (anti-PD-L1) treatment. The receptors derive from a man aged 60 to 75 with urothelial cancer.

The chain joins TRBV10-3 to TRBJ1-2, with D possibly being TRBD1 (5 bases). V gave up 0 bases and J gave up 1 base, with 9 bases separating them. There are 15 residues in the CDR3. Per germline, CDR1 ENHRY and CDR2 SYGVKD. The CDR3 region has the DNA TGTGCCATCAGTGAGTCCAAAGGGGTTAACTATGGCTACACCTTC. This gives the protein CAISESKGVNYGYTF.

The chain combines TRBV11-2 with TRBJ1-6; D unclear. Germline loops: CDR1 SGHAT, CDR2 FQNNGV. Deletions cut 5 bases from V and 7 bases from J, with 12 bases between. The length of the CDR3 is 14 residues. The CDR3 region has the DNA TGTGCCAGCAGCCCACAGACGTGGAATTCACCCCTCCACTTT. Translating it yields CASSPQTWNSPLHF.

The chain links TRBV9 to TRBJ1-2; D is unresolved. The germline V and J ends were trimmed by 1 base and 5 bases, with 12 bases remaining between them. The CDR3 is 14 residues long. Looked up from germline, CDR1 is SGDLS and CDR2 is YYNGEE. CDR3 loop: CASSVSERVYGYTF. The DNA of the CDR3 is TGTGCCAGCAGCGTAAGTGAGAGAGTATATGGCTACACCTTC.

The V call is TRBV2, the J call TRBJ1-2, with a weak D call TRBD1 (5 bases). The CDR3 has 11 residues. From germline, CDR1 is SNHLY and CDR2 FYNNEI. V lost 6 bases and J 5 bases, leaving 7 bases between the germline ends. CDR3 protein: CASSRQYGYTF. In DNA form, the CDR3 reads TGTGCCAGCAGCCGACAGTATGGCTACACCTTC.

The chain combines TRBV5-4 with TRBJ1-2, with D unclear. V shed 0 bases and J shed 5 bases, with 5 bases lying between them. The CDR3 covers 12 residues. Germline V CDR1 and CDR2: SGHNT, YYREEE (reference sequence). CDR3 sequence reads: CASSLDSYGYTF. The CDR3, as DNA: TGTGCCAGCAGCTTGGACAGTTATGGCTACACCTTC.

The CDR3 DNA follows: TGTGCCAGCAGCTTGACAGGGAACCAAGAGACCCAGTACTTC. It is translated as CASSLTGNQETQYF. This chain connects TRBV5-4 to TRBJ2-5, with a weak D call TRBD1 (6 bases). Germline lookup yields CDR1 SGHNT and CDR2 YYREEE (reference sequence). This CDR3 region has 14 residues. With 1 base removed from V and 0 bases from J, the gap between germline ends came to 7 bases.

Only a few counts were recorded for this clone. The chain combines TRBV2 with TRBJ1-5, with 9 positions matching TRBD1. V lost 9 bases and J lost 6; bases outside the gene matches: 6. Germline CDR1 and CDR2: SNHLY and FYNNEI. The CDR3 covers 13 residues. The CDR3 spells CASRTGAGQPQHF. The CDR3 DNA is TGTGCCAGTAGGACAGGGGCCGGTCAGCCCCAGCATTTT.

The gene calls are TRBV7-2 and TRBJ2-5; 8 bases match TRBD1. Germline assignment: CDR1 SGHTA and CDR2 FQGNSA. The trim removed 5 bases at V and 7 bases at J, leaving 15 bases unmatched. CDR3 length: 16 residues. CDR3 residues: CASSLRLQGVGGTQYF. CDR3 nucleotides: TGTGCCAGCAGCCTAAGATTACAGGGGGTGGGTGGGACCCAGTACTTC.

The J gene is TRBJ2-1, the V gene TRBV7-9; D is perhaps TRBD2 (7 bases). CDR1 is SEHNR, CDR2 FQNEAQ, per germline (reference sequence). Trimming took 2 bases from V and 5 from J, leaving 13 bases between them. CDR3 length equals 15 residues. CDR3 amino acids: CASSLFGGADNEQFF. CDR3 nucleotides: TGTGCCAGCAGCTTATTTGGGGGGGCCGACAATGAGCAGTTCTTC.

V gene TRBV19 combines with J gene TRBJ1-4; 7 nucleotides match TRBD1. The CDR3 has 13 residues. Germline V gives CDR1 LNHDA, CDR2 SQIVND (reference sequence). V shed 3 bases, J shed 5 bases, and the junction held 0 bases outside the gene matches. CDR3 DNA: TGTGCCAGTAGTATGGGACAGAATGAAAAACTGTTTTTT. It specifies CASSMGQNEKLFF.

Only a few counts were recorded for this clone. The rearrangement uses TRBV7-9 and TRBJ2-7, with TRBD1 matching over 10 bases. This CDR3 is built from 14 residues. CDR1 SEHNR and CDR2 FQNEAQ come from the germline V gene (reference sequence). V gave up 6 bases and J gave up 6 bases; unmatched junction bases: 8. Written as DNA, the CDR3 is TGTGCCAGCAGAGCCGGGACAGGGGTATCCGAGCAGTACTTC. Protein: CASRAGTGVSEQYF.

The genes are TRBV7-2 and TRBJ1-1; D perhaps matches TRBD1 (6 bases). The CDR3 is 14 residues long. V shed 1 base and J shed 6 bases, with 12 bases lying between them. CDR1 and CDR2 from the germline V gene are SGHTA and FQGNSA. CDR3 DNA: TGTGCCAGCAGCTTAGACACAGGGACACCTGAAGCTTTCTTT. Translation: CASSLDTGTPEAFF.

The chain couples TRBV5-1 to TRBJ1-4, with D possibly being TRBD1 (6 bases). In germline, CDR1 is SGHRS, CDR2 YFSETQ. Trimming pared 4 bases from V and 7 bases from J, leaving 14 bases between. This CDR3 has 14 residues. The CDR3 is CASSPQGKGEKLFF. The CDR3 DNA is TGCGCCAGCAGCCCACAGGGAAAGGGTGAAAAACTGTTTTTT.

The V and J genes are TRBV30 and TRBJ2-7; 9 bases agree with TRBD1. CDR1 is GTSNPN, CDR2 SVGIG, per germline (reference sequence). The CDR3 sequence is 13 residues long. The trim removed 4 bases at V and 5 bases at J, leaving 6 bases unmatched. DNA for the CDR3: TGTGCCTGGAAGTGGGACAGGGACCACGAGCAGTACTTC. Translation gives CAWKWDRDHEQYF. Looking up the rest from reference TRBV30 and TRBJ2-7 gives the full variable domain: SQTIHQWPATLVQPVGSPLSLECTVEGTSNPNLYWYRQAAGRGLQLLFYSVGIGQISSEVPQNLSASRPQDRQFILSSKKLLLSDSGFYLCAWKWDRDHEQYFGPGTRLTVT.

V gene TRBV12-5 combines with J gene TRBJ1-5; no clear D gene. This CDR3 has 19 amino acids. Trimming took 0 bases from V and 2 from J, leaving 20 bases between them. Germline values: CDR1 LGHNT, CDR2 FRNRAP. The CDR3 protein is CASGLVRLWQTHGNQPQHF. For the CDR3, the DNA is TGTGCTAGTGGTTTGGTACGTTTATGGCAGACTCATGGCAATCAGCCCCAGCATTTT.

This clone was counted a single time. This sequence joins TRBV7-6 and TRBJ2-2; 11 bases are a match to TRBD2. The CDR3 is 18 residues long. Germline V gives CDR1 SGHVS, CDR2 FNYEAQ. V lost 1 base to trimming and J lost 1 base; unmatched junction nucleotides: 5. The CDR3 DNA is TGTGCCAGCAGCTTAGGGGCCGGGACTAGCGGGAACACCGGGGAGCTGTTTTTT. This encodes CASSLGAGTSGNTGELFF.

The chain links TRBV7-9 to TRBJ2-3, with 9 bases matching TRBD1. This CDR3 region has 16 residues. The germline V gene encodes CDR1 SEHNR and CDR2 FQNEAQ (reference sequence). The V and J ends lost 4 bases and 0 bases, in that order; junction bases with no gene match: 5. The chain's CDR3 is CASSSGQGFSTDTQYF. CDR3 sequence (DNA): TGTGCCAGCAGCTCCGGACAGGGGTTCAGCACAGATACGCAGTATTTT.

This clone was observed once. The CDR3 reads CASSLGGTGSSEAFF. The CDR3, as DNA: TGTGCCAGCAGCTTGGGGGGAACAGGGTCTTCTGAAGCTTTCTTT. The V and J genes are TRBV5-6 and TRBJ1-1; D perhaps matches TRBD1 (6 bases). The V end was cut by 0 bases, the J end by 6 bases, with 15 bases between. The CDR3 has 15 residues. Germline V gives CDR1 SGHDT, CDR2 YYEEEE.

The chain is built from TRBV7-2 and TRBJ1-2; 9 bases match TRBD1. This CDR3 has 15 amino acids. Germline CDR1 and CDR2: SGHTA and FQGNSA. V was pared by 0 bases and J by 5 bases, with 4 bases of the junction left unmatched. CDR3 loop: CASSLATGGAYGYTF. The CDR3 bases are TGTGCCAGCAGCTTAGCCACAGGGGGCGCTTATGGCTACACCTTC.

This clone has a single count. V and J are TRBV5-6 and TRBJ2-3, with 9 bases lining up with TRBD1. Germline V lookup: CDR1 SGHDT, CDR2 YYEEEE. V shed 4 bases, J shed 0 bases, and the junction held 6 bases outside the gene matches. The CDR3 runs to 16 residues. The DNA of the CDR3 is TGTGCCAGCAGCCAGGACAGGGGTTGGAGCACAGATACGCAGTATTTT. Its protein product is CASSQDRGWSTDTQYF.

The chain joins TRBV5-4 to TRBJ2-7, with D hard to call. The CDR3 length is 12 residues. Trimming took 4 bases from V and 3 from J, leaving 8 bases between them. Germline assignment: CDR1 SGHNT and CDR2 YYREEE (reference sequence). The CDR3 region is CASSLPNYEQYF. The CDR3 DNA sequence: TGTGCCAGCAGCCTACCAAACTACGAGCAGTACTTC.